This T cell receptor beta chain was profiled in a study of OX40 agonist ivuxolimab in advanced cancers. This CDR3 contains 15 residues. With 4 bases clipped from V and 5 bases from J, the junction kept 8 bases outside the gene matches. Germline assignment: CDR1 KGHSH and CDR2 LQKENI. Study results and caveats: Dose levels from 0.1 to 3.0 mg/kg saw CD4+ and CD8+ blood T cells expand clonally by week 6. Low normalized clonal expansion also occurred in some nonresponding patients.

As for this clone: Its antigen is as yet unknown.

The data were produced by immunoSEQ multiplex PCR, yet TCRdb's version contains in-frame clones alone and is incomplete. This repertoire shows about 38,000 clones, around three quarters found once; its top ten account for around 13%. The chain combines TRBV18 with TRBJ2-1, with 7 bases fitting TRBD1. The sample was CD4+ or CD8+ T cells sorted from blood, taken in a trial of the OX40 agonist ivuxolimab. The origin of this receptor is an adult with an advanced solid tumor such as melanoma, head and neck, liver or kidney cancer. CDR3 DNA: TGTGCCAGCTCACTGACGGGACAGCAACACAATGAGCAGTTCTTC. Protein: CASSLTGQQHNEQFF.